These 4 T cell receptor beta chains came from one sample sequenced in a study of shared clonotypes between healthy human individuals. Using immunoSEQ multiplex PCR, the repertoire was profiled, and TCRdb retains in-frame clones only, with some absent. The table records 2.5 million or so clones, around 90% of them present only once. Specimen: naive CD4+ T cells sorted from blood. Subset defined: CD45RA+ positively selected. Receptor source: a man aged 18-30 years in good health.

CDR3 nucleotide sequence: TGTGCCACCAGCAGAGATAGGGTTCCTGAAGCTTTCTTT. This codes for CATSRDRVPEAFF. The V call is TRBV15, the J call TRBJ1-1; D uncertain. The CDR3 totals 13 residues. With 0 bases removed from V and 6 bases from J, the gap between germline ends came to 8 bases. Per germline, CDR1 LNHNV and CDR2 YYDKDF (reference sequence).

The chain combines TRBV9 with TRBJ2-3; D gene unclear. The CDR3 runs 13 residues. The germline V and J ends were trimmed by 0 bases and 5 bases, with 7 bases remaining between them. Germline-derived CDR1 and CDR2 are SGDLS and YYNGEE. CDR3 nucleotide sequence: TGTGCCAGCAGCGTAGGTACAAGAGATACGCAGTATTTT. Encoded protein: CASSVGTRDTQYF.

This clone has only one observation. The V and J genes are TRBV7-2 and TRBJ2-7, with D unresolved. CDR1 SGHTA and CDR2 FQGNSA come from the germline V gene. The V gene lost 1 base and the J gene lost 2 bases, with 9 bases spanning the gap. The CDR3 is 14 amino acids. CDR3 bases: TGTGCCAGCAGCTTAGGTGGGTCTACCTACGAGCAGTACTTC. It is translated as CASSLGGSTYEQYF.

CDR3: CASSLIRGPGTDTQYF. The CDR3, as DNA: TGTGCCAGCAGCTTGATCAGAGGGCCTGGCACAGATACGCAGTATTTT. The J gene is TRBJ2-3, the V gene TRBV11-2; possibly TRBD2 for D (5 bases). The CDR3 consists of 16 residues. The V gene's germline CDR1 is SGHAT and CDR2 FQNNGV. V was pared by 3 bases and J by 1 base, with 14 bases between.